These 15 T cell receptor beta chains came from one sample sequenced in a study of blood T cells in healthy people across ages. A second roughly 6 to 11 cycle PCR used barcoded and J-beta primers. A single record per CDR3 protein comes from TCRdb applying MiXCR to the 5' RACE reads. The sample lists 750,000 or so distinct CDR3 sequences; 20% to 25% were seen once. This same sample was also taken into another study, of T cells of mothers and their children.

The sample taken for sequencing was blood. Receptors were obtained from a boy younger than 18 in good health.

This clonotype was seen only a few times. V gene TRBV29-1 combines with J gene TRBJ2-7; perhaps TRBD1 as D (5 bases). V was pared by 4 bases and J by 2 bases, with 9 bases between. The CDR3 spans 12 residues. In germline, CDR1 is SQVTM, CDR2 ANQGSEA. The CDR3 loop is CSVGTTTYEQYF. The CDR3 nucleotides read TGCAGCGTTGGGACAACGACCTACGAGCAGTACTTC.

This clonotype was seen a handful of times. The CDR3 protein is CASSLVMGPTPETQYF. DNA for the CDR3: TGTGCCAGCAGCTTAGTCATGGGACCGACGCCAGAGACCCAGTACTTC. The chain recombines TRBV7-8 with TRBJ2-5; D tentatively fits TRBD1 or TRBD2 (5 bases each). V was cut by 1 base and J by 4 bases, with 16 bases left in between. CDR1 is SGHVS and CDR2 is FQNEAQ in the germline V gene. The CDR3 contains 16 residues.

In DNA, the CDR3 is TGTGCCAGCAGTTACGGCCCCTCTGGGGCCAACGTCCTGACTTTC. Translation gives CASSYGPSGANVLTF. V gene TRBV6-5 combines with J gene TRBJ2-6; no definite D call. CDR1 is MNHEY, CDR2 SVGAGI, per germline. The CDR3 spans 15 residues. Trimming cost V 2 bases and J 0 bases, with 5 bases left between them.

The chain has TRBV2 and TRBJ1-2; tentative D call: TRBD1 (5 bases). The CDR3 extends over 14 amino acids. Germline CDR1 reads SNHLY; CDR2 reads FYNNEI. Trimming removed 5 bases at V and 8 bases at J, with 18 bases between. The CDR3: CASSRDGVPKGYTF. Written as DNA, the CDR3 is TGTGCCAGCAGTAGGGACGGAGTTCCTAAAGGCTACACCTTC.

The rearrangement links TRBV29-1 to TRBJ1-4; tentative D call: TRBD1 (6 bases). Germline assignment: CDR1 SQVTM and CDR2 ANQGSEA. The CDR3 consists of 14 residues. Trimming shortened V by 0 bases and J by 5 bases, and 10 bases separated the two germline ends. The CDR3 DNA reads TGCAGCGTTGAAGAGAGGGGGGGGAATGAAAAACTGTTTTTT. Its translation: CSVEERGGNEKLFF.

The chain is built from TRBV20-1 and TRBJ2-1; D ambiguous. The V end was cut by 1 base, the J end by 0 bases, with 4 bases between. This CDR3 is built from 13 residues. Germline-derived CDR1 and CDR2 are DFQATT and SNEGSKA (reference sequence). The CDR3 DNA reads TGCAGTGCTAGAGTTGACTCCTACAATGAGCAGTTCTTC. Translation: CSARVDSYNEQFF.

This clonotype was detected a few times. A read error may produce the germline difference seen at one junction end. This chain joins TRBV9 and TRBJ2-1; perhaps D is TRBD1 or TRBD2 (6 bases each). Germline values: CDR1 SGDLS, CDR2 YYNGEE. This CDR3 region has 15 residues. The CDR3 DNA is TGTGCCAGCAGCGTAGCGGGGGCCTCCAACAATGAGCAGTTCTTC. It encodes CASSVAGASNNEQFF.

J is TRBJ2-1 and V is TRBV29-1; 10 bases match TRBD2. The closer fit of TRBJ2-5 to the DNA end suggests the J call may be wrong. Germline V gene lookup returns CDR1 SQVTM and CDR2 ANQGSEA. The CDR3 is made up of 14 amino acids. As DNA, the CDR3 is TGCAGCGGAAAGCGGGAGGGCCCCCAAGAGACCCAGTACTTC. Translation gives CSGKREGPQETQYF.

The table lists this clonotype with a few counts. This CDR3 reads CSARGPSQKNIQYF. The CDR3, as DNA: TGCAGTGCTAGAGGCCCCTCCCAAAAAAACATTCAGTACTTC. The chain joins TRBV20-1 to TRBJ2-4; no clear D gene. The CDR3 covers 14 residues. Germline lookup yields CDR1 DFQATT and CDR2 SNEGSKA (reference sequence). V lost 1 base and J lost 4, with 11 bases in between.

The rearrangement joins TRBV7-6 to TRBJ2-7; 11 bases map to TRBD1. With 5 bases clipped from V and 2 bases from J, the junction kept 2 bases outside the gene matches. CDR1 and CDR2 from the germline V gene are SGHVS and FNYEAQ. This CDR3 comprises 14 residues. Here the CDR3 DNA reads TGTGCCAGCAGCGAGGGACAGGGGGCCTACGAGCAGTACTTC. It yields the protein CASSEGQGAYEQYF. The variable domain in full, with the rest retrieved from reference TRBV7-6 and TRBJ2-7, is GAGVSQSPRYKVTKRGQDVALRCDPISGHVSLYWYRQALGQGPEFLTYFNYEAQQDKSGLPNDRFSAERPEGSISTLTIQRTEQRDSAMYRCASSEGQGAYEQYFGPGTRLTVT.

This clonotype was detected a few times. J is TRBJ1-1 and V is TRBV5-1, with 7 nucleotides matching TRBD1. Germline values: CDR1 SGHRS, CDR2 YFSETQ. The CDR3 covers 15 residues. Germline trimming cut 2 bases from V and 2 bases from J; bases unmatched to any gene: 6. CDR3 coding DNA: TGCGCCAGCAGCTTAAGACAGGGAAAAAACACTGAAGCTTTCTTT. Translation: CASSLRQGKNTEAFF.

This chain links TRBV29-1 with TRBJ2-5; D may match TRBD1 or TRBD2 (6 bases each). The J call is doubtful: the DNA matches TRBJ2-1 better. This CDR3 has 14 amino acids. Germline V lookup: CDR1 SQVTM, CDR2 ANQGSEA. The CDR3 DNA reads TGCAGCGGGATATTAGGGGGAGGTCGGGATGAGCAGTTCTTC. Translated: CSGILGGGRDEQFF.

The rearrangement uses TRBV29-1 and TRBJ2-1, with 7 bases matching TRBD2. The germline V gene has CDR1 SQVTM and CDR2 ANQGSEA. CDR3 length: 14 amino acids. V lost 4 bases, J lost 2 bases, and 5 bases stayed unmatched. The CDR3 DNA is TGCAGCGTTGGTGGGCGGGGGACCTACAATGAGCAGTTCTTC. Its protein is CSVGGRGTYNEQFF.

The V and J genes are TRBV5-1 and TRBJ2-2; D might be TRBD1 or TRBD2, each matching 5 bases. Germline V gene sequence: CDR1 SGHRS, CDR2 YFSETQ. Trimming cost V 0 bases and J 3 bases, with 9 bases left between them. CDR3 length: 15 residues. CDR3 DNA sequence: TGCGCCAGCAGCTTGGCCGGGACCGACACCGGGGAGCTGTTTTTT. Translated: CASSLAGTDTGELFF.

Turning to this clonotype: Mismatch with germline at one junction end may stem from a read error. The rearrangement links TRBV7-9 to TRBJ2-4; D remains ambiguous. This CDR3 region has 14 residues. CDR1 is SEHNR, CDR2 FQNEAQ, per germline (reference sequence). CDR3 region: CASSLGLANNIQYF. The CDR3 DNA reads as TGTGCCAGCAGCTTAGGGCTGGCCAACAACATTCAGTACTTC.